One sample yielded the 27 T cell receptor beta chains listed below, sequenced in a study of blood T cell repertoires in COVID-19. Using immunoSEQ multiplex PCR, the repertoire was profiled, and TCRdb retains in-frame clones only, with some absent. The sample carries about 140,000 clones, 86% recorded once. The sample taken for sequencing was PBMCs or T cells enriched from blood (not recorded which). The receptors were sampled from a man aged 45-65 years who had recovered from COVID-19.

This sequence joins TRBV24-1 and TRBJ2-3, with D maybe TRBD2 (6 bases). Trimming took 3 bases from V and 6 from J, leaving 12 bases between them. The CDR3 runs 14 residues. Germline lookup yields CDR1 KGHDR and CDR2 SFDVKD. The chain's CDR3 is CATSDPTSADTQYF. Here the CDR3 DNA reads TGTGCCACCAGTGATCCGACTAGTGCGGATACGCAGTATTTT.

The V gene is TRBV6-2 or TRBV6-3, the J gene TRBJ2-2; the match to TRBD2 covers 10 bases. The CDR3 covers 14 residues. V shed 5 bases and J 4 bases; nucleotides not matched to a gene: 1. Germline V gene data show CDR1 as MNHEY and CDR2 as SVGEGT. The CDR3 bases are TGTGCCAGCAGTAGCGGGAGGGCCACCGGGGAGCTGTTTTTT. Translating it yields CASSSGRATGELFF.

The chain joins TRBV30 to TRBJ1-6, with D tentatively TRBD1 (6 bases). The CDR3 is made up of 14 amino acids. V lost 0 bases to trimming and J lost 7 bases, with 10 bases between them. Germline CDR1 GTSNPN, CDR2 SVGIG (reference sequence). The CDR3 DNA follows: TGTGCCTGGAGTGTACAGGGCGGGAATTCACCCCTCCACTTT. Its protein product is CAWSVQGGNSPLHF.

The chain employs TRBV6-5 and TRBJ1-1; 7 nucleotides align to TRBD1. The CDR3 has 14 residues. Unmatched junction bases numbered 10, after V lost 8 bases and J lost 4 bases. Germline CDR1 is MNHEY and CDR2 is SVGAGI. This CDR3 is CASQWGEGATEAFF. CDR3 nucleotides: TGTGCCAGCCAGTGGGGTGAGGGGGCCACTGAAGCTTTCTTT.

This rearrangement joins TRBV19 to TRBJ2-3; 11 bases are shared with TRBD2. There are 15 residues in the CDR3. Germline lookup yields CDR1 LNHDA and CDR2 SQIVND (reference sequence). After removal of 6 bases from V and 1 base from J, the junction contained 3 bases not matched to a gene. CDR3 DNA: TGTGCCAGTAGCGTACTAGCGGGAGGCACAGATACGCAGTATTTT. Its translation: CASSVLAGGTDTQYF.

This clone showed up just a few times. The chain is built from TRBV7-8 and TRBJ1-1, with unresolved D. Germline-derived CDR1 and CDR2 are SGHVS and FQNEAQ. The CDR3 sequence is 19 residues long. Trimming cost V 1 base and J 1 base, with 22 bases left between them. CDR3 region: CASSLGGTWRRRENTEAFF. As DNA, the CDR3 is TGTGCCAGCAGCTTAGGGGGAACGTGGAGGAGGCGCGAGAACACTGAAGCTTTCTTT.

The chain has TRBV6-5 and TRBJ2-3; D is undetermined. Germline V gene sequence: CDR1 MNHEY, CDR2 SVGAGI. The CDR3 consists of 14 residues. V shed 2 bases and J shed 2 bases, with 8 bases lying between them. In DNA, the CDR3 is TGTGCCAGCAGTTACGTGATGGCCACAGATACGCAGTATTTT. It is translated as CASSYVMATDTQYF.

This clone was counted a few times. The CDR3 loop is CASSQVSRSGNTIYF. The CDR3 DNA sequence: TGTGCCAGCAGCCAAGTTAGTCGCTCTGGAAACACCATATATTTT. V and J are TRBV4-2 and TRBJ1-3, with D hard to call. The CDR3 covers 15 residues. V gave up 1 base and J gave up 0 bases, with 7 bases separating them. The germline gives CDR1 LGHNA, CDR2 YNFKEQ.

The chain links TRBV5-1 to TRBJ2-6; 8 bases fit TRBD2. Per the germline V gene, CDR1 is SGHRS and CDR2 is YFSETQ. J was trimmed by 1 base and V by 7 bases; bases with no gene match: 10. This CDR3 region has 17 residues. CDR3 sequence reads: CASREGGAYSGANVLTF. The CDR3 nucleotides are TGCGCCAGCCGGGAGGGGGGCGCTTATTCTGGGGCCAACGTCCTGACTTTC.

The chain is built from TRBV27 and TRBJ2-6; no firm D call. Per germline, CDR1 MNHEY and CDR2 SMNVEV (reference sequence). The CDR3 covers 13 residues. Trimming took 7 bases from V and 0 from J, leaving 4 bases between them. The CDR3 loop is CASTLSGANVLTF. The CDR3 nucleotides read TGTGCCAGCACCCTCTCTGGGGCCAACGTCCTGACTTTC.

Details on this clone: The same CDR3 can be traced to other DNA sequences in this sample. The genes are TRBV18 and TRBJ1-4, with TRBD1 identical over 9 bases. Germline V CDR1 and CDR2: KGHSH, LQKENI. V gave up 2 bases and J gave up 8 bases; unmatched junction bases: 0. CDR3 length: 13 amino acids. CDR3 sequence reads: CASSPGQGEKLFF. The CDR3 coding sequence is TGTGCCAGCTCACCAGGACAGGGGGAAAAACTGTTTTTT.

V is TRBV7-9 and J is TRBJ1-2; 7 bases line up with TRBD1. The CDR3 has 14 amino acids. With V trimmed by 5 bases and J by 2 bases, 5 bases remained unmatched. Germline lookup yields CDR1 SEHNR and CDR2 FQNEAQ (reference sequence). The CDR3 here is CASSEGTVNYGYTF. The CDR3 bases are TGTGCCAGCAGCGAAGGGACAGTCAACTATGGCTACACCTTC. Supplemented by reference TRBV7-9 and TRBJ1-2, the full variable domain reads DTGVSQNPRHKITKRGQNVTFRCDPISEHNRLYWYRQTLGQGPEFLTYFQNEAQLEKSRLLSDRFSAERPKGSFSTLEIQRTEQGDSAMYLCASSEGTVNYGYTFGSGTRLTVV.

This clone appeared a single time. This sequence joins TRBV24-1 and TRBJ2-3; D perhaps matches TRBD1 (7 bases). CDR3 length: 15 amino acids. V lost 4 bases, J lost 3 bases, and 13 bases lay in between. Germline V CDR1 and CDR2: KGHDR, SFDVKD. CDR3 residues: CATSDSGGPTDTQYF. The CDR3 region has the DNA TGTGCCACCAGTGACTCAGGGGGGCCGACAGATACGCAGTATTTT.

The chain employs TRBV5-1 and TRBJ2-5; a possible D gene is TRBD1 (5 bases). The CDR3 extends over 15 amino acids. Germline loops: CDR1 SGHRS, CDR2 YFSETQ. The V end was cut by 0 bases, the J end by 0 bases, with 9 bases between. The CDR3, as DNA: TGCGCCAGCAGCTTGGTGCAGGGCTACCAAGAGACCCAGTACTTC. It translates to CASSLVQGYQETQYF.

A word on this clone: Other DNA sequences in this specimen translate into the identical CDR3. The genes are TRBV2 and TRBJ2-3; TRBD2 is a possible D gene (5 bases). With 4 bases removed from V and 0 bases from J, the gap between germline ends came to 8 bases. Germline loops: CDR1 SNHLY, CDR2 FYNNEI. The CDR3 length is 14 residues. CDR3 sequence reads: CASSGTLSTDTQYF. The CDR3 coding sequence is TGTGCCAGCAGTGGGACTCTTAGCACAGATACGCAGTATTTT.

V gene TRBV28 combines with J gene TRBJ1-2; possible D gene TRBD1, 6 bases. This CDR3 has 15 amino acids. The V gene's germline CDR1 is MDHEN and CDR2 SYDVKM. V was pared by 7 bases and J by 8 bases, with 23 bases between. The CDR3 DNA follows: TGTGCCAGCAATGCGAAGAAATCCGCGCAGGGGGGCTACACCTTC. Translated, it gives CASNAKKSAQGGYTF.

The rearrangement links TRBV5-4 to TRBJ1-6, with D unresolved. Germline V gene data show CDR1 as SGHNT and CDR2 as YYREEE (reference sequence). CDR3 size: 12 residues. The V and J ends lost 4 bases and 9 bases respectively, with 8 bases between them. The DNA for the CDR3 is TGTGCCAGCAGCGGCTTAAGTTCACCCCTCCACTTT. Translation: CASSGLSSPLHF.

The chain is built from TRBV6-1 and TRBJ1-2; D is undetermined. Germline CDR1 is MNHNS and CDR2 is SASEGT. Deletions cut 2 bases from V and 4 bases from J, with 8 bases between. The CDR3 is 13 residues long. Written as DNA, the CDR3 is TGTGCCAGCAGTGAACTGGGGAGCTATGGCTACACCTTC. It translates to CASSELGSYGYTF.

The chain uses TRBV19 and TRBJ2-7, with 7 positions matching TRBD1. The germline V gene encodes CDR1 LNHDA and CDR2 SQIVND (reference sequence). Losses at the gene ends were 8 bases for V and 1 base for J; bases not matched to a gene: 11. This CDR3 is 15 amino acids long. The CDR3 spells CASPRTQGESYEQYV. CDR3 coding DNA: TGTGCCAGTCCTAGGACCCAGGGGGAATCCTACGAGCAGTACGTC.

The chain has TRBV19 and TRBJ1-1; TRBD1 might be the D (6 bases). The CDR3 extends over 13 amino acids. The germline V gene has CDR1 LNHDA and CDR2 SQIVND (reference sequence). V lost 6 bases to trimming and J lost 3 bases, with 11 bases between them. This CDR3 is CASRSDSYTEAFF. CDR3 in DNA: TGTGCCAGTAGATCGGACAGTTACACTGAAGCTTTCTTT.

J is TRBJ1-4 and V is TRBV7-2, with D possibly TRBD1 on 5 matching bases. CDR1 SGHTA and CDR2 FQGNSA come from the germline V gene. The CDR3 sequence is 17 residues long. With 2 bases removed from V and 5 bases from J, the gap between germline ends came to 18 bases. CDR3 sequence: CASSLKKRTLSNEKLFF. Here the CDR3 DNA reads TGTGCCAGCAGCTTAAAAAAAAGGACACTTTCAAATGAAAAACTGTTTTTT.

The V gene is TRBV7-9, the J gene TRBJ1-1; D possibly corresponds to TRBD1 (6 bases). CDR3 length: 15 amino acids. V was clipped by 3 bases and J by 1 base, with 12 bases between them. Germline V lookup: CDR1 SEHNR, CDR2 FQNEAQ (reference sequence). As DNA, the CDR3 is TGTGCCAGCAGCTTTCTCTCAGGGGCGAACACTGAAGCTTTCTTT. The encoded protein is CASSFLSGANTEAFF.

The chain uses TRBV5-1 and TRBJ2-1; 11 bases match TRBD2. The CDR3 length is 16 residues. Germline V CDR1 and CDR2: SGHRS, YFSETQ. V shed 4 bases and J 2 bases; nucleotides not matched to a gene: 5. The CDR3 loop reads CASSVLAGGTYNEQFF. CDR3 sequence (DNA): TGCGCCAGCAGCGTATTAGCGGGGGGGACCTACAATGAGCAGTTCTTC.

J is TRBJ1-4 and V is TRBV2; possibly TRBD1 for D (5 bases). The CDR3 is made up of 14 amino acids. From germline, CDR1 is SNHLY and CDR2 FYNNEI. V was shortened by 3 bases and J by 7 bases, with 12 bases between the two germline ends. DNA of the CDR3: TGTGCCAGCAGTGAGCGACAGTTTCTTGAAAAACTGTTTTTT. Its protein product is CASSERQFLEKLFF.

V and J are TRBV19 and TRBJ1-2; a weak D match, TRBD1 (5 bases). This CDR3 spans 14 amino acids. Germline V gene sequence: CDR1 LNHDA, CDR2 SQIVND (reference sequence). Trimming cost V 9 bases and J 4 bases, with 18 bases left between them. The CDR3 here is CASRGGKATYGYTF. For the CDR3, the DNA is TGTGCCAGCCGGGGGGGGAAGGCCACCTATGGCTACACCTTC.

This chain links TRBV9 with TRBJ1-1, with TRBD1 identical over 9 bases. V lost 7 bases to trimming and J lost 0 bases; unmatched junction nucleotides: 1. Germline lookup yields CDR1 SGDLS and CDR2 YYNGEE. The CDR3 consists of 13 residues. CDR3 in DNA: TGTGCCAGCGGGGACAGGGTGAACACTGAAGCTTTCTTT. This sequence encodes CASGDRVNTEAFF. Together with reference TRBV9 and TRBJ1-1, the CDR3 gives the full variable domain: DSGVTQTPKHLITATGQRVTLRCSPRSGDLSVYWYQQSLDQGLQFLIQYYNGEERAKGNILERFSAQQFPDLHSELNLSSLELGDSALYFCASGDRVNTEAFFGQGTRLTVV.

The V and J genes are TRBV14 and TRBJ2-1; 8 nucleotides match TRBD2. J gave up 7 bases and V 4 bases, and 6 bases lay outside the gene matches. The germline V gene encodes CDR1 SGHDN and CDR2 FVKESK. The CDR3 runs to 14 residues. CDR3 DNA sequence: TGTGCCAGCAGCCTGAGCGGGGGAGTAAATGAGCAGTTCTTC. It translates to CASSLSGGVNEQFF. Together with reference TRBV14 and TRBJ2-1, the CDR3 gives the full variable domain: EAGVTQFPSHSVIEKGQTVTLRCDPISGHDNLYWYRRVMGKEIKFLLHFVKESKQDESGMPNNRFLAERTGGTYSTLKVQPAELEDSGVYFCASSLSGGVNEQFFGPGTRLTVL.